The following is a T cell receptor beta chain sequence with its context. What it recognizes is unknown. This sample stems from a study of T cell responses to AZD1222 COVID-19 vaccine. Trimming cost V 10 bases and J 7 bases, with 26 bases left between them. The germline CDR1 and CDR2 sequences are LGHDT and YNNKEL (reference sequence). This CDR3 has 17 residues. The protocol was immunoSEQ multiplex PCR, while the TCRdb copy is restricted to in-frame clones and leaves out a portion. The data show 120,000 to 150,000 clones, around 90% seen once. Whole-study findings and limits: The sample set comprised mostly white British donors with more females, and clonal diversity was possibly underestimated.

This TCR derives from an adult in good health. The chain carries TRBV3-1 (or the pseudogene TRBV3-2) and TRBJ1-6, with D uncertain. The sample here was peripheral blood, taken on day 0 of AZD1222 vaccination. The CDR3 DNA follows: TGTGCCATTCTGATGAATCGGACGGCAAAAAAAAATTCACCCCTCCACTTT. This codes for CAILMNRTAKKNSPLHF.